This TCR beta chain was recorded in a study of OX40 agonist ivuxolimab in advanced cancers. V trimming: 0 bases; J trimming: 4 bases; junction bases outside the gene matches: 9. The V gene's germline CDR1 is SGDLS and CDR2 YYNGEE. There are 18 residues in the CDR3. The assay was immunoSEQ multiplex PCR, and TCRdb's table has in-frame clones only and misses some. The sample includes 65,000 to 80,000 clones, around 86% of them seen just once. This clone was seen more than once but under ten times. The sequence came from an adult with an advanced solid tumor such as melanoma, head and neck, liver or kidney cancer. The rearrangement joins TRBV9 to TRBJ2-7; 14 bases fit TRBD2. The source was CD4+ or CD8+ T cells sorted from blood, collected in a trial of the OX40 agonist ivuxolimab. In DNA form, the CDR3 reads TGTGCCAGCAGCGTAGGACTAGCGGGAGGGGTTTCCTCATACGAGCAGTACTTC. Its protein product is CASSVGLAGGVSSYEQYF.